This is a list of T cell receptor beta chains from one sample in a study of blood T cell repertoires in COVID-19. Data came from immunoSEQ multiplex PCR; TCRdb stores just in-frame clones and leaves some out. The top ten hold less than 4.5% of the sample, which has approximately 160,000 clones, about 86% seen once. The sequenced material came from PBMCs or T cells enriched from blood (not recorded which). The receptors here all came from a woman between 50 and 59 years old in a cohort exposed to, infected with or recovered from COVID-19 (not recorded which). Each CDR3 is given with its conserved first and last residue. D genes are given only for firm matches.

J gene | D gene | V gene | CDR3 protein | CDR3 DNA
TRBJ1-4 | TRBD1 | TRBV11-2 | CASCQTGNTNEKLFF | TGTGCCAGCTGCCAGACAGGGAACACTAATGAAAAACTGTTTTTT
TRBJ2-7 | . | TRBV11-2 | CASSLSEGDYEQYF | TGTGCCAGCAGCCTATCTGAGGGAGATTACGAGCAGTACTTC
TRBJ1-2 | TRBD1 | TRBV7-8 | CASSWGEGGGYTF | TGTGCCAGCAGCTGGGGGGAAGGGGGCGGCTACACCTTC
TRBJ2-1 | TRBD1 | TRBV13 | CASSLGRQGNEQFF | TGTGCCAGCAGCTTAGGCCGACAGGGGAATGAGCAGTTCTTC
TRBJ1-2 | TRBD1 | TRBV7-2 | CASSGQADNYGYTF | TGTGCCAGCAGTGGACAGGCCGATAACTATGGCTACACCTTC
TRBJ1-6 | TRBD1 | TRBV7-2 | CASSPQLQGARSPLHF | TGTGCCAGCAGCCCACAATTGCAGGGGGCGCGTTCACCCCTCCACTTT
TRBJ2-2 | . | TRBV29-1 | CSVSKTTGELFF | TGCAGCGTAAGCAAAACCACCGGGGAGCTGTTTTTT
TRBJ1-3 | . | TRBV7-8 | CASSFHGDTGNTIYF | TGTGCCAGCAGCTTTCACGGGGATACAGGAAACACCATATATTTT
TRBJ1-6 | . | TRBV7-2 | CASSLGRVSPLHF | TGTGCCAGCAGCTTAGGCAGGGTTTCACCCCTCCACTTT
TRBJ2-2 | . | TRBV6-2/TRBV6-3 | CASSYSQSGELFF | TGTGCCAGCAGTTACTCTCAGTCCGGGGAGCTGTTTTTT
TRBJ2-7 | TRBD1 | TRBV7-2 | CASSLWDSSYEQYF | TGTGCCAGCAGCTTGTGGGACAGCTCCTACGAGCAGTACTTC
TRBJ1-1 | TRBD1 | TRBV13 | CASSLAGQGKAEAFF | TGTGCCAGCAGCTTAGCGGGACAGGGGAAAGCTGAAGCTTTCTTT
TRBJ1-3 | . | TRBV16 | CASSQSGGFSGNTIYF | TGTGCCAGCAGCCAATCGGGGGGATTCTCTGGAAACACCATATATTTT
TRBJ1-1 | . | TRBV10-3 | CAISEPRSLNTEAFF | TGTGCCATCAGTGAGCCCCGTTCTTTGAACACTGAAGCTTTCTTT
TRBJ2-1 | . | TRBV15 | CATSRRPPRGNEQFF | TGTGCCACCAGCAGGAGACCCCCCCGGGGAAATGAGCAGTTCTTC
TRBJ2-1 | . | TRBV11-2 | CASSTGLSYNEQFF | TGTGCCAGCAGCACGGGACTTTCCTACAATGAGCAGTTCTTC
TRBJ2-5 | . | TRBV11-2 | CASSSTGETQYF | TGTGCCAGCAGCTCTACGGGGGAGACCCAGTACTTC
TRBJ2-5 | TRBD2 | TRBV5-4 | CASSSATLAAQETQYF | TGTGCCAGCAGCTCGGCGACACTAGCGGCACAAGAGACCCAGTACTTC